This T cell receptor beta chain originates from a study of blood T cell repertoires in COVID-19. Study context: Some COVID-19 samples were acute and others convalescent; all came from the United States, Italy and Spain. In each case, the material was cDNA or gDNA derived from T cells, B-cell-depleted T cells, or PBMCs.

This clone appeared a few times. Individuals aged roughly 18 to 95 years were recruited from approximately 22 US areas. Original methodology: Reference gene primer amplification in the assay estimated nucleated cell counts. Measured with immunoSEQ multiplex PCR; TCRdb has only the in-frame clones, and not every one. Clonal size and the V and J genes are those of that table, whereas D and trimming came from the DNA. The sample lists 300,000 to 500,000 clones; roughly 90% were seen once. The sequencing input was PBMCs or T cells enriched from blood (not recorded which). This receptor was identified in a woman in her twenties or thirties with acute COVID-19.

The CDR3 DNA sequence: TGTGCCAGCAGTCGGTACAGGGCCACTGAAGCTTTCTTT. Its translation: CASSRYRATEAFF. This sequence joins TRBV11-1 and TRBJ1-1; TRBD1 might be the D (6 bases). This CDR3 is built from 13 residues. In germline, CDR1 is SGHAT, CDR2 FQDESV (reference sequence). V lost 6 bases to trimming and J lost 4 bases, with 12 bases between them.